The source of this T cell receptor beta chain is a study of T cell repertoires in cytomegalovirus infection. At the level of the study: CMV infection and matching HLA type were both indicated by public TCR beta signatures.

V lost 6 bases and J lost 1; bases outside the gene matches: 5. CDR3 length: 14 residues. Germline CDR1 is SNHLY and CDR2 is FYNNEI. This clonotype was recorded at least ten times. TCRdb reanalysed the reads using MiXCR and keeps one entry per CDR3 protein. In the table there are approximately 97,000 distinct CDR3 sequences, about 15% of which are singletons. Material: PBMCs. This TCR was recovered from a human donor in good health (CMV status not recorded). Some clones in this sample may be carry-over from other donors' samples. The J gene is TRBJ2-5, the V gene TRBV2, with 7 bases matching TRBD2. The CDR3 spells CASRWGGPQETQYF. The CDR3 region has the DNA TGTGCCAGCAGGTGGGGGGGACCCCAAGAGACCCAGTACTTC.